Listed here are 9 T cell receptor beta chains from one sample, sequenced in a study of monozygotic twins with inflammatory bowel disease. TCRdb re-called the 5' RACE reads and shows each CDR3 protein once, DNA omitted. The specimen's table records a few hundred thousand distinct CDR3 sequences. The sample comprised blood. Every receptor here comes from a human donor with ulcerative colitis or Crohn's disease, or a healthy co-twin of an affected twin (not recorded which).

The CDR3 sequence is CASQISSGNTIYF. The chain is built from TRBV4-1 and TRBJ1-3. The CDR3 has 13 amino acids. Germline V lookup: CDR1 MGHRA, CDR2 YSYEKL.

The genes are TRBV6-5 and TRBJ2-3; TCRdb outputs TRBD2, but without DNA this stays unchecked. The CDR3 is made up of 12 amino acids. Looked up from germline, CDR1 is MNHEY and CDR2 is SVGAGI. CDR3 sequence: CASSTIAGGPHF.

The chain recombines TRBV6-1 with TRBJ1-2. The CDR3 is 14 residues long. Germline V gives CDR1 MNHNS, CDR2 SASEGT. The CDR3: CASIRTVSNYGYTF.

This chain joins TRBV4-2 and TRBJ2-1; with no DNA, the TCRdb D assignment of TRBD2 cannot be verified. Germline V lookup: CDR1 LGHNA, CDR2 YNFKEQ. The CDR3 is 16 residues long. The CDR3 here is CASSHLLAGGYNEQFF.

This sequence joins TRBV6-6 and TRBJ1-6; with no DNA, the TCRdb D assignment of TRBD1 cannot be verified. CDR3 size: 13 residues. Germline lookup yields CDR1 MNHNY and CDR2 SVGAGI (reference sequence). The CDR3 region is CASSSAGGSPLHF.

The gene calls are TRBV20-1 and TRBJ2-7; without DNA, the TCRdb call of TRBD2 cannot be checked. The CDR3 length is 14 residues. The germline gives CDR1 DFQATT, CDR2 SNEGSKA (reference sequence). The CDR3 reads CSARDRTFKREQYF.

The CDR3 spells CATSRTGGPPIGDGYTF. The chain uses TRBV15 and TRBJ1-2; TCRdb picks TRBD1, but there is no DNA to check that call. This CDR3 comprises 17 residues. Germline V gene lookup returns CDR1 LNHNV and CDR2 YYDKDF (reference sequence).

This rearrangement joins TRBV5-1 to TRBJ2-3; TCRdb gives TRBD1 as the D gene, but with no DNA this cannot be confirmed. The CDR3 has 16 amino acids. Germline assignment: CDR1 SGHRS and CDR2 YFSETQ. CDR3 residues: CASSLSRTGSTDTQYF.

The chain carries TRBV12-3 or TRBV12-4 and TRBJ1-1. This CDR3 comprises 16 residues. The CDR3 sequence is CASSLEVLAALTEAFF.